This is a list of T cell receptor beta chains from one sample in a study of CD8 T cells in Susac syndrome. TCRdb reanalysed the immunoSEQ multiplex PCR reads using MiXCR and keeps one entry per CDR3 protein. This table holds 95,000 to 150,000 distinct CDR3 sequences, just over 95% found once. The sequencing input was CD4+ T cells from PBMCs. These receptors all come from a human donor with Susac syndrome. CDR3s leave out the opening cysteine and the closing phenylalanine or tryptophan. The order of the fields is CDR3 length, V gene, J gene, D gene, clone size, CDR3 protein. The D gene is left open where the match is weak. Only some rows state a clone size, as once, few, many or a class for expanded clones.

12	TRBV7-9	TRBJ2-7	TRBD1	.	ASSRQGGTYEQY
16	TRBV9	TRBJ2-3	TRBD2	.	ASSVGASGSQGTDTQY
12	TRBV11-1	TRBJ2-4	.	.	ASSNTGLKNIQY
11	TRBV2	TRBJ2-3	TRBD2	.	ASSGLAEDTQY
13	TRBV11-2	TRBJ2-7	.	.	ASSFGDTSSYEQY
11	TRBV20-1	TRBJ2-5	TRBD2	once	SVPGGGGETQY
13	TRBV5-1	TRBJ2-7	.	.	ASRPSQGSEPEQY
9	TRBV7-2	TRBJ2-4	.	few	ASSLVDIQY
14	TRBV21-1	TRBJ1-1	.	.	ASSKGWGSENTEAF
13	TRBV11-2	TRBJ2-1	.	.	ASSLSGLGTNEQF
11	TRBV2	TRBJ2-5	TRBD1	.	ASDQGAGKTQY
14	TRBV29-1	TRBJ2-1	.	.	SVEVIRALGYNEQF
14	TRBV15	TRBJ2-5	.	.	ATSRDLGGLGETQY
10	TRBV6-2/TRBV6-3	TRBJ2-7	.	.	ASSYSSYEQY
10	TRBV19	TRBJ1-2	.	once	ASSAGIYGYT
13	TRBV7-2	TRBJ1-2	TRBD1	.	ASSPGTVPNYGYT
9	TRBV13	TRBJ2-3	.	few	ASSYTDTQY